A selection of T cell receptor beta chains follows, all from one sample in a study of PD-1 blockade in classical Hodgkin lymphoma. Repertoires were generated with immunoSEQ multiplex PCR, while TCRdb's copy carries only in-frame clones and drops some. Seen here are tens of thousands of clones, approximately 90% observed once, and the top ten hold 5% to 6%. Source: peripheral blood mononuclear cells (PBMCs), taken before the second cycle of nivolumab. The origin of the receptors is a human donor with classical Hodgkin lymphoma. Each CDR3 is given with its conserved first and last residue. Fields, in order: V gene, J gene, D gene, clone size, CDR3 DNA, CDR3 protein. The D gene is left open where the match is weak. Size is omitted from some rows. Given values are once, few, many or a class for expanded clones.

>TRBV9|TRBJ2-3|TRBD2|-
TGTGCCACCCAGCGGGGGAGCACAGATACGCAGTATTTT
CATQRGSTDTQYF
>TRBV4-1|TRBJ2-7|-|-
TGCGCCAGCAGCCACCCGACGACGGGTATTAGTTCCTACGAGCAGTACTTC
CASSHPTTGISSYEQYF
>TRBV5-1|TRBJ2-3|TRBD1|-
TGCGCCAGCAGCTTTACAGGGGGCGGTACAGATACGCAGTATTTT
CASSFTGGGTDTQYF
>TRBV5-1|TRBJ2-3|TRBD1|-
TGCGCCAGCAGACCCACGACAGGGAGCACAGATACGCAGTATTTT
CASRPTTGSTDTQYF
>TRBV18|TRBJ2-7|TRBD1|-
TGTGCCAGCTCACCACCGCCGGGACAGGGGACCCACGAGCAGTACTTC
CASSPPPGQGTHEQYF
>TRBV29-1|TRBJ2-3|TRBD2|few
TGCAGCGTGGAGCCGACTAGCGGGGGGGCGACAGATACGCAGTATTTT
CSVEPTSGGATDTQYF
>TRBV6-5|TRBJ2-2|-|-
TGTGCCAGCAGTTACCTTCATCGGGAGCTGTTTTTT
CASSYLHRELFF
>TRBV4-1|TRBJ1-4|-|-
TGCGCCAGCAGCCAAGATAGAGGTGGAACTAATGAAAAACTGTTTTTT
CASSQDRGGTNEKLFF
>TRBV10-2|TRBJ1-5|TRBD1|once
TGCGCCAGCAGTGAGTCAAGGACAGGGATTCTACAGCCCCAGCATTTT
CASSESRTGILQPQHF
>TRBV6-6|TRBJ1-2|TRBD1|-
TGTGCCGCCTCCCGGGCCGACAGGGCGGCTAACTATGGCTACACCTTC
CAASRADRAANYGYTF
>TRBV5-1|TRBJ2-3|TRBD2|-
TGCGCCAGCAGTTCTAGCGGGGGGGCCCTTGATACGCAGTATTTT
CASSSSGGALDTQYF
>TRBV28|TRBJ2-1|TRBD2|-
TGTGCCAGCAGTTTTCGGGGGGGCCCCTACAATGAGCAGTTCTTC
CASSFRGGPYNEQFF
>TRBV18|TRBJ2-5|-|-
TGTGCCAGCTCACCGACAGAGCTCGGGACCCAGTACTTC
CASSPTELGTQYF
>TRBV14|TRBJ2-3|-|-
TGTGCCAGCAGCCAGGCGGGTCGGAATACGCAGTATTTT
CASSQAGRNTQYF
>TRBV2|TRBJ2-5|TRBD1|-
TGTGCCAGCAGTCCTATCTGGGACAGGGTGGAGACCCAGTACTTC
CASSPIWDRVETQYF
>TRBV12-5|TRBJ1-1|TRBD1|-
TGTGCTAGTGGTTTGTTCCCCGGGACAGGGAGAGTCTTGGTGAACACTGAAGCTTTCTTT
CASGLFPGTGRVLVNTEAFF
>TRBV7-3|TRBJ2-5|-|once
TGTGCCAGCAGCTCACCTTTTTGGGGGCACCAAGAGACCCAGTACTTC
CASSSPFWGHQETQYF
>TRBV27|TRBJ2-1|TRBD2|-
TGTGCCAGCAGTTTATGGGCTAGCGGGGGGGAGCTCCCTGATGAGCAGTTCTTC
CASSLWASGGELPDEQFF
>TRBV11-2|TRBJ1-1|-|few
TGTGCCAGCAGCTTACGGCGGAGGAACACTGAAGCTTTCTTT
CASSLRRRNTEAFF
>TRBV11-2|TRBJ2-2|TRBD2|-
TGTGCCAGCAGCCCCCGACTAGCGGGGGGCTTTACCGGGGAGCTGTTTTTT
CASSPRLAGGFTGELFF
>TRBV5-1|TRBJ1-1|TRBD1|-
TGCGCCAGCAGCTTTCCGGGACAGGCTCTAGCTTTCTTT
CASSFPGQALAFF
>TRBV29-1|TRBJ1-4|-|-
TGCAGCGGCATAACAGGGTCGGCTAATGAAAAACTGTTTTTT
CSGITGSANEKLFF
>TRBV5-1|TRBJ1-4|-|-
TGCGCCAGCAGCTTAACAGGGACAACTAATGAAAAACTGTTTTTT
CASSLTGTTNEKLFF
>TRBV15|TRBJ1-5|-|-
TGTGCCACCAGCAGAGACCCCCTTTTGATTCATGGCAATCAGCCCCAGCATTTT
CATSRDPLLIHGNQPQHF
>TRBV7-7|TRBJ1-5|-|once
TGTGCCAGCAGCTTTCTGAGACAGCTAGACCATCAGCCCCAGCATTTT
CASSFLRQLDHQPQHF
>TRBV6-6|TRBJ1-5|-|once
TGTGCCAGCCTCCCTAAGCCCTTGGGAGATCAGCCCCAGCATTTT
CASLPKPLGDQPQHF
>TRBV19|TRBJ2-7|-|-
TGTGCCAGTAGTACTCAGGAGAATACCTACGAGCAGTACTTC
CASSTQENTYEQYF
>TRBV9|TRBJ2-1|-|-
TGTGCCAGCAGCCCTCGGGTGGGCTCCTACAATGAGCAGTTCTTC
CASSPRVGSYNEQFF
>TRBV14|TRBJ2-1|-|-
TGTGCCAGCAGCCAAGGGGTTTACAATGAGCAGTTCTTC
CASSQGVYNEQFF
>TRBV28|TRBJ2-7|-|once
TGTGCCAGCAGCCCACCGGGGGCTTCCTACGAGCAGTACTTC
CASSPPGASYEQYF
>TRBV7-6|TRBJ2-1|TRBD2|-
TGTGCCAGCAGCTTACGTCGGGGGGACAATGAGCAGTTCTTC
CASSLRRGDNEQFF
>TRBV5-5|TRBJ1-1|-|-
TGTGCCAGCAGCTTTTTGGGGTCAGGCACTGAAGCTTTCTTT
CASSFLGSGTEAFF
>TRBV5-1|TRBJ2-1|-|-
TGCGCCAGCAGCCCGTCCCCAGGGCTTTGGAATGAGCAGTTCTTC
CASSPSPGLWNEQFF
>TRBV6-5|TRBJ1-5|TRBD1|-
TGTGCCAGCAGTCGGGACAGAAGCAATCAGCCCCAGCATTTT
CASSRDRSNQPQHF
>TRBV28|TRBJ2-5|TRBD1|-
TGTGCCAGCAGTTACTCGACAGGGGCAGGGGAAGAGACCCAGTACTTC
CASSYSTGAGEETQYF
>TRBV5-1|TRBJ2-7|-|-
TGCGCCAGCAGCTTGGGCGAAGCCTACGAGCAGTACTTC
CASSLGEAYEQYF
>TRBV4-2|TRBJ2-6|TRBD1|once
TGTGCCAGCAGCCATGGGACCGGGACAGCGAAAACTGGGGCCAACGTCCTGACTTTC
CASSHGTGTAKTGANVLTF
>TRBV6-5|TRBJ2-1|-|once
TGTGCCAGCACCTTAAGGGGGGCCAGTGAGCAGTTCTTC
CASTLRGASEQFF
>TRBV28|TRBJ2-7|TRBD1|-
TGTGCCAGCAAAGCCCAGGGGGCTTCGGTATACGAGCAGTACTTC
CASKAQGASVYEQYF
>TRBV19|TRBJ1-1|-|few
TGTGCCAGTAGTATGGGGCAGGTGATCGGCACTGAAGCTTTCTTT
CASSMGQVIGTEAFF
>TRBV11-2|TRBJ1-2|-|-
TGTGCCAGCAGCTTACGACAGTATGGCTACACCTTC
CASSLRQYGYTF
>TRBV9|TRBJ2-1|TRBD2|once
TGTGCCAGCAGCGTAGTAGCGGGGAATAATGAGCAGTTCTTC
CASSVVAGNNEQFF
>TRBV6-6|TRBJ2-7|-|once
TGTGCCAGCAGTATTGGCCGATACGAGCAGTACTTC
CASSIGRYEQYF
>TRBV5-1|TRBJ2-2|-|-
TGCGCCAGCCACACCGACCCGGGGGCCACCGGGGAGCTGTTTTTT
CASHTDPGATGELFF
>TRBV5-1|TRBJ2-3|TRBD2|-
TGCGCCAGCAGCTCCACCGGGACTAGCGTTACAGATACGCAGTATTTT
CASSSTGTSVTDTQYF
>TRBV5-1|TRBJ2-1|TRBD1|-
TGCGCCAGCAGCCCCCGGACAGGGGGAGGCAATGAGCAGTTCTTC
CASSPRTGGGNEQFF
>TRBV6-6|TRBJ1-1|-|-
TGTGCCAGCACACCCCCGGGAGAGGGGAACACTGAAGCTTTCTTT
CASTPPGEGNTEAFF
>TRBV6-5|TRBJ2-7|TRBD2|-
TGTGCCAGCAGCGGGACTAGCGGGGTAGGCGAGCAGTACTTC
CASSGTSGVGEQYF
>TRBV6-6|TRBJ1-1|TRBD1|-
TGTGCCAGCAGTTACTCGGGACAGGTGAACACTGAAGCTTTCTTT
CASSYSGQVNTEAFF
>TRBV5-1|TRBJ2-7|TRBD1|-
TGCGCCAGCCGGATACAGGGGAGCTCCTACGAGCAGTACTTC
CASRIQGSSYEQYF
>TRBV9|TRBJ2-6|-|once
TGTGCCAGCAGCGGGACCCTGGGGGGGCCTGGGGCCAACGTCCTGACTTTC
CASSGTLGGPGANVLTF
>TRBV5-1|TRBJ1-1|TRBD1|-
TGCGCCAGCAGCACCGGACAGGGCGGTGAAGCTTTCTTT
CASSTGQGGEAFF
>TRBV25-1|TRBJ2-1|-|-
TGTGCCAGCAGGACAGAAGGGGACAATGAGCAGTTCTTC
CASRTEGDNEQFF
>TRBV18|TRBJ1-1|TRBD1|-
TGTGCCAGCTCACCAGCCGGGGTAACGACAGGGGGGCTTGGAGCTTTCTTT
CASSPAGVTTGGLGAFF
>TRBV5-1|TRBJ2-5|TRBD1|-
TGCGCCAGCAGTCGGACAGGGGGCGTAGAGACCCAGTACTTC
CASSRTGGVETQYF